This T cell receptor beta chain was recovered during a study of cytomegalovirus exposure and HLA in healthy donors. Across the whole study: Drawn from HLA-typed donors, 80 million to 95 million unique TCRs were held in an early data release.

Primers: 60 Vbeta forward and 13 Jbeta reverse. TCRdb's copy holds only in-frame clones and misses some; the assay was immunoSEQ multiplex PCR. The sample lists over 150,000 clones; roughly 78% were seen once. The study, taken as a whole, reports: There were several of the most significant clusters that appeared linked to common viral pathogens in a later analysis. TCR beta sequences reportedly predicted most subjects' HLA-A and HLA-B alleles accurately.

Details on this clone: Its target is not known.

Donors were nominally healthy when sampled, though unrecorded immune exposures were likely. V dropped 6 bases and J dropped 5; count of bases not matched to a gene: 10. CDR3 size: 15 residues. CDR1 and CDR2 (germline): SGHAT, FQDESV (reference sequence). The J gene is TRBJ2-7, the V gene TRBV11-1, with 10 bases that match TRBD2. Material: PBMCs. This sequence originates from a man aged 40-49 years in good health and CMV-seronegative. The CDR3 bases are TGTGCCAGCAGATCCACTAGCGGGACGCTCCACGAGCAGTACTTC. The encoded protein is CASRSTSGTLHEQYF.